The next 10 T cell receptor beta chains were all read from a single sample in a study of cytomegalovirus exposure and HLA in healthy donors. PCR was performed using 60 Vbeta and 13 Jbeta primers. This table comes from immunoSEQ multiplex PCR, and its TCRdb copy is limited to in-frame clones, with some not included. This table lists 60,000 to 90,000 clones. Sample: PBMCs. Receptors were obtained from a woman aged 40 to 49 in good health and CMV-seropositive.

This sequence joins TRBV19 and TRBJ1-5; 8 nucleotides match TRBD1. Germline V gene lookup returns CDR1 LNHDA and CDR2 SQIVND (reference sequence). The V segment lost 1 base and the J segment 0 bases; nucleotides outside the gene matches: 5. The CDR3 contains 17 residues. The CDR3: CASSIGVDRGSNQPQHF. As DNA, the CDR3 is TGTGCCAGTAGTATAGGTGTCGACAGGGGTAGCAATCAGCCCCAGCATTTT.

The chain carries TRBV12-5 and TRBJ1-2, with 8 bases lining up with TRBD1. The CDR3 is 15 amino acids. Germline values: CDR1 LGHNT, CDR2 FRNRAP. J gave up 4 bases and V 0 bases, and 4 bases lay outside the gene matches. The CDR3 loop reads CASGLVSGGGYGYTF. CDR3 bases: TGTGCTAGTGGTTTGGTCTCAGGGGGCGGCTATGGCTACACCTTC. Complete variable domain (other parts from reference TRBV12-5 and TRBJ1-2): DARVTQTPRHKVTEMGQEVTMRCQPILGHNTVFWYRQTMMQGLELLAYFRNRAPLDDSGMPKDRFSAEMPDATLATLKIQPSEPRDSAVYFCASGLVSGGGYGYTFGSGTRLTVV.

The V call is TRBV10-3, the J call TRBJ2-3; D possibly corresponds to TRBD2 (6 bases). V was trimmed by 6 bases and J by 5 bases, leaving 21 bases between them. CDR1 and CDR2 (germline): ENHRY, SYGVKD. The CDR3 length is 16 residues. The CDR3 is CAIRTGSSPGIDTQYF. The CDR3 bases are TGTGCCATCAGGACCGGGAGCTCCCCAGGGATAGATACGCAGTATTTT.

This chain links TRBV5-6 with TRBJ2-1, with 11 bases that match TRBD2. Unmatched junction bases numbered 12, after V lost 4 bases and J lost 9 bases. The germline gives CDR1 SGHDT, CDR2 YYEEEE. This CDR3 has 16 amino acids. CDR3 protein: CASSQLAGVRFSEQFF. CDR3 DNA sequence: TGTGCCAGCAGCCAACTAGCGGGAGTAAGGTTTAGTGAGCAGTTCTTC. The full variable domain, its missing parts supplied by reference TRBV5-6 and TRBJ2-1, is DAGVTQSPTHLIKTRGQQVTLRCSPKSGHDTVSWYQQALGQGPQFIFQYYEEEERQRGNFPDRFSGHQFPNYSSELNVNALLLGDSALYLCASSQLAGVRFSEQFFGPGTRLTVL.

The chain recombines TRBV7-9 with TRBJ2-3; 9 nucleotides match TRBD1. This CDR3 region has 16 residues. Germline V gene lookup returns CDR1 SEHNR and CDR2 FQNEAQ (reference sequence). V lost 3 bases, J lost 4 bases, and 8 bases stayed unmatched. CDR3 in DNA: TGTGCCAGCAGCTTCTCCGGGACAGGGAGCGCAGATACGCAGTATTTT. It yields the protein CASSFSGTGSADTQYF.

This chain links TRBV25-1 with TRBJ1-2; 9 nucleotides line up with TRBD1. Germline V gives CDR1 MGHDK, CDR2 SYGVNS. CDR3 length: 15 amino acids. V dropped 2 bases and J dropped 5; count of bases not matched to a gene: 6. CDR3 nucleotides: TGTGCCAGCAGTGAAACCACAGGGGGCGTTTATGGCTACACCTTC. Protein: CASSETTGGVYGYTF.

Points on this clone: Other DNA variants within this sample encode the same CDR3. The chain is built from TRBV6-4 and TRBJ1-2; 9 nucleotides match TRBD1. Germline V gene data show CDR1 as MRHNA and CDR2 as SNTAGT. The ends lost 0 bases at V and 7 bases at J; junction bases unmatched: 0. This CDR3 spans 13 amino acids. CDR3 loop: CASSDSTGGGYTF. CDR3 nucleotide sequence: TGTGCCAGCAGTGACTCGACAGGGGGTGGCTACACCTTC.

This rearrangement joins TRBV7-8 to TRBJ2-7; 16 bases align to TRBD2. V gave up 2 bases and J gave up 1 base; unmatched junction bases: 14. CDR3 length equals 21 residues. The germline V gene encodes CDR1 SGHVS and CDR2 FQNEAQ. CDR3 sequence reads: CASSLKRTPGTSGRGSYEQYF. In nucleotides, the CDR3 is TGTGCCAGCAGCTTAAAAAGAACTCCCGGGACTAGCGGGAGGGGATCCTACGAGCAGTACTTC.

The V and J genes are TRBV6-4 and TRBJ2-3, with TRBD2 identical over 9 bases. J gave up 4 bases and V 0 bases, and 5 bases lay outside the gene matches. Germline V gives CDR1 MRHNA, CDR2 SNTAGT. The CDR3 has 16 residues. The CDR3 bases are TGTGCCAGCAGTGACTCTCGCGGGGGGGCTCCAGATACGCAGTATTTT. This gives the protein CASSDSRGGAPDTQYF.

This chain joins TRBV5-8 and TRBJ2-1; D not certain. The CDR3 is 14 amino acids. Trimming pared 6 bases from V and 7 bases from J, leaving 17 bases between. Per the germline V gene, CDR1 is SGHTS and CDR2 is YDEGEE. This CDR3 is CASTPTPASNEQFF. The CDR3 region has the DNA TGTGCCAGCACCCCAACTCCCGCGTCGAATGAGCAGTTCTTC.